A single sample is the source of the 21 T cell receptor beta chains below, sequenced in a study of T cells in women clearing cervical HPV infection. The repertoire was sequenced with immunoSEQ multiplex PCR; TCRdb's copy has only in-frame clones and lacks some. The sample's table shows roughly 20,000 clones. The sequenced sample consisted of blood buffy coat. These receptors were taken from a woman aged 18 to 75 with a cervical HPV16 infection that either progressed to CIN3+ or cleared (not recorded which).

On this clone: Sequencing ends 3 residues short of the CDR3 end; the germline J gene provides the rest. V and J are TRBV20-1 and TRBJ2-3; 8 bases line up with TRBD2. CDR3 length: 15 amino acids. Germline assignment: CDR1 DFQATT and CDR2 SNEGSKA (reference sequence). V shed 3 bases and J 2 bases; nucleotides not matched to a gene: 7. CDR3 DNA, as far as it was read: TGCAGTGCTAGGGAATTAGCGGGGTACACAGATACG. It codes for CSARELAGYTDT. In full, the CDR3 reads CSARELAGYTDTQYF.

Worth noting for this clone: From the germline J gene comes the end of the CDR3, since the read stops 3 residues before it. The rearrangement joins TRBV28 to TRBJ1-2; maybe TRBD1 (6 bases). V was trimmed by 3 bases and J by 7 bases, leaving 6 bases between them. CDR1 MDHEN and CDR2 SYDVKM come from the germline V gene. The CDR3 is 11 amino acids. The CDR3 bases that were read are TGTGCCAGCAGTTTCAGGGGTGGC. Protein sequence: CASSFRGG. The complete CDR3 reads CASSFRGGYTF.

Concerning this clone: With the read ending 3 residues before the CDR3 end, the germline J gene is used to fill in that end. The chain couples TRBV20-1 to TRBJ2-5; TRBD1 matches 7 bases. This CDR3 has 18 amino acids. The ends lost 3 bases at V and 4 bases at J; junction bases unmatched: 20. In germline, CDR1 is DFQATT, CDR2 SNEGSKA (reference sequence). CDR3 DNA (partial): TGCAGTGCTAGGCCCCAATCGACAGGGTCGAACGGACCAGAGACC. It specifies CSARPQSTGSNGPET. In full, the CDR3 reads CSARPQSTGSNGPETQYF.

Here the CDR3 reads CASSFSGGANTGELFF. The CDR3 bases that were read are TGTGCCAGCAGCTTTAGCGGGGGGGCGAACACCGGGGAG. V gene TRBV7-3 combines with J gene TRBJ2-2; the match to TRBD2 covers 11 bases. The sequenced fragment ends 3 residues before the CDR3 boundary, so the rest is inferred from the germline J gene. Germline V gene sequence: CDR1 SGHTA, CDR2 FQGTGA. The ends lost 3 bases at V and 0 bases at J; junction bases unmatched: 0. The CDR3 sequence is 16 residues long. Variable domain in full (rest from reference TRBV7-3 and TRBJ2-2): GAGVSQTPSNKVTEKGKYVELRCDPISGHTALYWYRQSLGQGPEFLIYFQGTGAADDSGLPNDRFFAVRPEGSVSTLKIQRTERGDSAVYLCASSFSGGANTGELFFGEGSRLTVL.

On this clone itself: From the germline J gene comes the end of the CDR3, since the read stops 3 residues before it. The chain has TRBV20-1 and TRBJ2-7; 10 bases line up with TRBD2. The V segment lost 0 bases and the J segment 3 bases; nucleotides outside the gene matches: 11. CDR3 length equals 17 residues. Germline V gene sequence: CDR1 DFQATT, CDR2 SNEGSKA (reference sequence). CDR3 amino acids: CSARDGLAGAVIYEQYF. The CDR3 bases that were read are TGCAGTGCTAGAGATGGGCTAGCGGGGGCCGTTATCTACGAG.

As to this clone: The read ends 3 residues early relative to the CDR3; the germline J gene fills the gap. The chain couples TRBV20-1 to TRBJ1-2, with 7 bases identical to TRBD1. CDR3 length equals 15 residues. V trimming: 2 bases; J trimming: 6 bases; junction bases outside the gene matches: 12. Germline V gene lookup returns CDR1 DFQATT and CDR2 SNEGSKA (reference sequence). CDR3 in amino acids: CSARRRQGAENGYTF. The CDR3 bases that were read are TGCAGTGCTAGAAGGAGACAGGGTGCAGAGAATGGC.

To note about this clone: The read falls 3 residues short of the CDR3 end, and the missing part is taken from the germline J gene. The genes are TRBV18 and TRBJ2-2; maybe TRBD2 (5 bases). This CDR3 has 14 residues. CDR1 and CDR2 from the germline V gene are KGHSH and LQKENI. Trimming pared 2 bases from V and 10 bases from J, leaving 14 bases between. The CDR3 loop reads CASSPFSGVVELFF. The sequenced part of the CDR3 DNA is TGTGCCAGCTCACCATTTTCCGGGGTCGTGGAG. The full variable domain, in which reference TRBV18 and TRBJ2-2 provide the parts outside the CDR3, is NAGVMQNPRHLVRRRGQEARLRCSPMKGHSHVYWYRQLPEEGLKFMVYLQKENIIDESGMPKERFSAEFPKEGPSILRIQQVVRGDSAAYFCASSPFSGVVELFFGEGSRLTVL.

Partial CDR3 DNA: TGTGCCAGCAGCTTAGAGGCAGGAGAA. It specifies CASSLEAGE. The full CDR3 reads CASSLEAGEAFF. The chain links TRBV7-2 to TRBJ1-1; D gene uncertain. The read terminates 3 residues before the CDR3 end, so the remaining end is supplied by the germline J gene. Looked up from germline, CDR1 is SGHTA and CDR2 is FQGNSA. This CDR3 comprises 12 residues.

On this clone: The read comes to an end 3 residues before the CDR3 does, leaving the germline J gene to fill in the end. The genes are TRBV4-1 and TRBJ1-1; D uncertain. Germline V gene lookup returns CDR1 MGHRA and CDR2 YSYEKL. Trimming pared 1 base from V and 1 base from J, leaving 4 bases between. This CDR3 spans 13 amino acids. The CDR3 loop is CASSQAKNTEAFF. The CDR3 DNA, read in part, is TGCGCCAGCAGCCAAGCCAAGAACACTGAA.

As concerns this clone: Sequencing ends 3 residues short of the CDR3 end; the germline J gene provides the rest. V is TRBV18 and J is TRBJ1-4; D not certain. This CDR3 is built from 15 residues. Germline CDR1 reads KGHSH; CDR2 reads LQKENI. Trimming pared 0 bases from V and 8 bases from J, leaving 13 bases between. CDR3 sequence: CASSPPGLGGEKLFF. CDR3 bases read: TGTGCCAGCTCACCACCGGGCCTTGGCGGGGAAAAA.

This clone is labeled medium-sized (0.01 to 0.1%) based on frequency. The read terminates 3 residues ahead of where the CDR3 ends, so the germline J gene completes it. This chain connects TRBV7-6 to TRBJ2-3; D perhaps matches TRBD2 (5 bases). The CDR3 runs 14 residues. V lost 4 bases to trimming and J lost 5 bases, with 13 bases between them. Germline CDR1 is SGHVS and CDR2 is FNYEAQ. Incomplete CDR3 DNA: TGTGCCAGCAGCTCAACTTCAGGAGGAGATACG. Amino acid sequence: CASSSTSGGDT. The whole CDR3 is CASSSTSGGDTQYF.

With respect to this clone: The read falls 3 residues short of the CDR3 end, and the missing part is taken from the germline J gene. This chain links TRBV18 with TRBJ1-1; 7 bases are shared with TRBD1. The CDR3 spans 13 residues. Germline CDR1 is KGHSH and CDR2 is LQKENI. After removal of 5 bases from V and 3 bases from J, the junction contained 3 bases not matched to a gene. Here the CDR3 reads CASSNRGDTEAFF. CDR3 DNA (partial): TGTGCCAGCTCAAACAGGGGAGACACTGAA.

In the case of this clone: The CDR3 goes on 3 residues after the read ends, and that part is filled in from the germline J gene. The rearrangement uses TRBV2 and TRBJ1-3; D gene uncertain. Germline V gene data show CDR1 as SNHLY and CDR2 as FYNNEI. There are 15 residues in the CDR3. Trimming took off 4 bases at V and 0 bases at J, with 10 bases between the two ends. The CDR3 bases that were read are TGTGCCAGCAGTGGTAGTTCCGGCTCTGGAAACACC. Protein sequence: CASSGSSGSGNT. The whole CDR3 protein is CASSGSSGSGNTIYF.

A remark on this clone: The read gets to within 3 residues of the CDR3 end, and the germline J gene fills in the rest. The rearrangement joins TRBV7-3 to TRBJ2-2, with 10 bases aligning to TRBD2. This CDR3 is built from 19 residues. Germline loops: CDR1 SGHTA, CDR2 FQGTGA. The CDR3 region is CASRLTTSGANSNTGELFF. Incomplete CDR3 DNA: TGTGCAAGTCGCTTAACAACTAGCGGGGCGAACTCCAACACCGGGGAG.

Here the CDR3 reads CSARETGTIYNEQFF. CDR3 DNA, as far as it was read: TGCAGTGCTAGAGAGACAGGGACGATCTACAATGAG. The V call is TRBV20-1, the J call TRBJ2-1; TRBD1 agrees at 7 bases. Coverage ceases 3 residues before the CDR3 finishes, and the germline J gene fills in the end. The V and J ends lost 0 bases and 3 bases, in that order; junction bases with no gene match: 5. In germline, CDR1 is DFQATT, CDR2 SNEGSKA (reference sequence). This CDR3 has 15 residues.

The sequenced part of the CDR3 DNA is TGTGCCAGTCAGGCAGGGGGCGCCGAGACC. This gives the protein CASQAGGAET. The whole CDR3 protein reads CASQAGGAETQYF. The chain has TRBV2 and TRBJ2-5; 8 nucleotides line up with TRBD1. The missing CDR3 end, 3 residues past where the read stops, is filled in from the germline J gene. The J segment lost 5 bases and the V segment lost 9 bases, leaving 8 bases of the junction unmatched. The CDR3 totals 13 residues. CDR1 and CDR2 (germline): SNHLY, FYNNEI.

With respect to this clone: The DNA ends 3 residues before the CDR3 does, and the rest of the CDR3 is filled in from the germline J gene. The J gene is TRBJ2-1, the V gene TRBV4-1; 12 nucleotides match TRBD2. The CDR3 length is 17 residues. Germline values: CDR1 MGHRA, CDR2 YSYEKL. Trimming at V came to 4 bases and at J to 9 bases, leaving 13 bases not matched to a gene. The covered CDR3 bases are TGCGCCAGCAGCCCGAGAGACAGGACTAGCGGGGTTAGTGAG. This gives the protein CASSPRDRTSGVSE. The CDR3 reads in full as CASSPRDRTSGVSEQFF.

About this clone: The DNA ends 3 residues before the CDR3 does, and the rest of the CDR3 is filled in from the germline J gene. J is TRBJ2-1 and V is TRBV5-5; D perhaps matches TRBD1 (6 bases). V lost 3 bases to trimming and J lost 9 bases, with 16 bases between them. The length of the CDR3 is 14 residues. Germline values: CDR1 SGHKS, CDR2 YYEKEE (reference sequence). CDR3 DNA, as far as it was read: TGTGCCAGCAGCTGGGGGATGGGGGCAGGTGAG. Translation gives CASSWGMGAGE. The complete CDR3 reads CASSWGMGAGEQFF.

CDR3 residues: CAWSPDRAREQYF. The sequenced part of the CDR3 DNA is TGTGCCTGGAGTCCCGACAGGGCCCGCGAG. The V and J genes are TRBV30 and TRBJ2-7; 7 nucleotides line up with TRBD1. The sequenced fragment ends 3 residues before the CDR3 boundary, so the rest is inferred from the germline J gene. CDR1 is GTSNPN and CDR2 is SVGIG in the germline V gene (reference sequence). This CDR3 has 13 amino acids. The V segment lost 2 bases and the J segment 6 bases; nucleotides outside the gene matches: 7.

Turning to this clone: Read coverage stops 3 residues before the CDR3 terminus; the germline J gene supplies the remainder. The chain recombines TRBV12-5 with TRBJ1-4; the match to TRBD1 covers 7 bases. Germline trimming cut 6 bases from V and 4 bases from J; bases unmatched to any gene: 5. Per the germline V gene, CDR1 is LGHNT and CDR2 is FRNRAP. CDR3 size: 14 residues. CDR3 region: CASGRDSLNEKLFF. The sequenced CDR3 bases are TGTGCTAGTGGCCGGGACAGTCTTAATGAAAAA.

As for this clone: The CDR3 goes on 3 residues after the read ends, and that part is filled in from the germline J gene. The chain has TRBV5-3 and TRBJ1-6; a possible D gene is TRBD1 (5 bases). TRBV5-3 is classed as an ORF, of uncertain function. V gave up 4 bases and J gave up 2 bases, with 13 bases separating them. CDR3 size: 16 residues. The DNA read from the CDR3 is TGTGCCAGAAGCCCGGGGGGGGGACCCTATAATTCACCC. Protein product: CARSPGGGPYNSP. The full CDR3 protein reads CARSPGGGPYNSPLHF.